The 14 T cell receptor beta chains given below trace back to one sample, sequenced in a study of blood T cell repertoires in COVID-19. Sequenced by immunoSEQ multiplex PCR; TCRdb stores in-frame clones only, minus some. The profile covers 70,000 or so clones, with roughly 82% appearing a single time and around 20% taken by the ten largest. The sequencing input was peripheral blood. The receptors were gathered from a human donor in a cohort sampled during active COVID-19.

V gene TRBV18 combines with J gene TRBJ1-4; D remains ambiguous. There are 14 residues in the CDR3. V lost 1 base to trimming and J lost 4 bases, with 7 bases between them. Germline loops: CDR1 KGHSH, CDR2 LQKENI. The CDR3 sequence: CASSPRQDNEKLFF. The CDR3 bases are TGTGCCAGCTCACCACGCCAGGATAATGAAAAACTGTTTTTT.

CDR3 sequence (DNA): TGTGCCAGTAGCGTCTGGGAGAATAGCAATCAGCCCCAGCATTTT. This encodes CASSVWENSNQPQHF. The V gene is TRBV19, the J gene TRBJ1-5; D call uncertain. CDR3 size: 15 residues. The ends were cut back, 6 bases at V and 0 bases at J, with 12 bases in the middle. The germline gives CDR1 LNHDA, CDR2 SQIVND (reference sequence).

The rearrangement uses TRBV5-1 and TRBJ1-1, with 9 bases fitting TRBD1. This CDR3 has 14 amino acids. Germline loops: CDR1 SGHRS, CDR2 YFSETQ. With V trimmed by 4 bases and J by 3 bases, 4 bases remained unmatched. The CDR3 spells CASSRDREDTEAFF. The CDR3 nucleotides are TGCGCCAGCAGCCGGGACAGGGAGGACACTGAAGCTTTCTTT. The full variable domain, in which reference TRBV5-1 and TRBJ1-1 provide the parts outside the CDR3, is KAGVTQTPRYLIKTRGQQVTLSCSPISGHRSVSWYQQTPGQGLQFLFEYFSETQRNKGNFPGRFSGRQFSNSRSEMNVSTLELGDSALYLCASSRDREDTEAFFGQGTRLTVV.

V gene TRBV24-1 combines with J gene TRBJ1-2, with unresolved D. Germline V CDR1 and CDR2: KGHDR, SFDVKD. Trimming pared 4 bases from V and 1 base from J, leaving 9 bases between. The CDR3 covers 14 residues. DNA for the CDR3: TGTGCCACCAGTGACTCTACAGTTAACTATGGCTACACCTTC. Its protein product is CATSDSTVNYGYTF.

The chain is built from TRBV20-1 and TRBJ2-7; TRBD1 aligns across 8 bases. V lost 6 bases, J lost 6 bases, and 4 bases stayed unmatched. Per germline, CDR1 DFQATT and CDR2 SNEGSKA (reference sequence). This CDR3 comprises 11 residues. Here the CDR3 reads CSARTGTEQYF. In DNA form, the CDR3 reads TGCAGTGCGAGGACAGGGACCGAGCAGTACTTC.

The rearrangement joins TRBV6-6 to TRBJ1-4, with D possibly TRBD1 on 5 matching bases. The CDR3 runs 11 residues. V was shortened by 6 bases and J by 11 bases, with 10 bases between the two germline ends. CDR1 is MNHNY, CDR2 SVGAGI, per germline (reference sequence). The CDR3 sequence is CASSLSGKLFF. CDR3 sequence (DNA): TGTGCCAGCAGCCTTTCAGGGAAACTGTTTTTT.

The chain combines TRBV6-4 with TRBJ1-2; D not resolved. Germline loops: CDR1 MRHNA, CDR2 SNTAGT. The CDR3 extends over 14 amino acids. Trimming took 1 base from V and 3 from J, leaving 9 bases between them. Here the CDR3 reads CASSDYWGDYGYTF. The CDR3, as DNA: TGTGCCAGCAGTGACTACTGGGGAGACTATGGCTACACCTTC.

A single count supports this clone. This chain connects TRBV27 to TRBJ1-3, with D perhaps matching TRBD1 (5 bases). V was trimmed by 3 bases and J by 1 base, leaving 10 bases between them. Per germline, CDR1 MNHEY and CDR2 SMNVEV (reference sequence). The CDR3 runs 15 residues. The CDR3 reads CASSLRGTSGNTIYF. The CDR3 nucleotides are TGTGCCAGCAGTTTGCGGGGCACTTCTGGAAACACCATATATTTT.

The rearrangement joins TRBV5-4 to TRBJ2-7, with D perhaps TRBD1 (6 bases). From germline, CDR1 is SGHNT and CDR2 YYREEE (reference sequence). The CDR3 sequence is 13 residues long. The V and J ends lost 0 bases and 5 bases respectively, with 9 bases between them. CDR3 bases: TGTGCCAGCAGCTTGGTAGCAGGGGACGAGCAGTACTTC. The encoded protein is CASSLVAGDEQYF.

J is TRBJ1-2 and V is TRBV27; D call uncertain. Germline assignment: CDR1 MNHEY and CDR2 SMNVEV (reference sequence). V was cut by 8 bases and J by 4 bases, with 14 bases left in between. CDR3 length: 13 residues. CDR3 sequence (DNA): TGTGCCAGCGGCAGCGGGGTCTCCTATGGCTACACCTTC. Its protein product is CASGSGVSYGYTF.

The V gene is TRBV7-9, the J gene TRBJ2-7; no clear D gene. The CDR3 totals 14 residues. Germline assignment: CDR1 SEHNR and CDR2 FQNEAQ (reference sequence). Trimming took 4 bases from V and 2 from J, leaving 12 bases between them. DNA of the CDR3: TGTGCCAGCAGCTATCCCGGGTTAACCTACGAGCAGTACTTC. This codes for CASSYPGLTYEQYF.

V usage is TRBV5-8 and J usage is TRBJ2-7, with 7 bases identical to TRBD2. V lost 4 bases to trimming and J lost 3 bases; unmatched junction nucleotides: 4. The CDR3 spans 13 residues. Germline V CDR1 and CDR2: SGHTS, YDEGEE. In nucleotides, the CDR3 is TGTGCCAGCAGCCGTGGACTAGTCTACGAGCAGTACTTC. It translates to CASSRGLVYEQYF.

The V and J genes are TRBV30 and TRBJ1-2; 7 positions agree with TRBD1. The ends lost 1 base at V and 4 bases at J; junction bases unmatched: 6. Germline V gene data show CDR1 as GTSNPN and CDR2 as SVGIG (reference sequence). The CDR3 is 14 residues long. The CDR3 coding sequence is TGTGCCTGGAGTGATAGGGGGCGTATCTATGGCTACACCTTC. This codes for CAWSDRGRIYGYTF.

This clone was seen a few times. J is TRBJ2-7 and V is TRBV5-6, with D possibly matching TRBD1 (6 bases). Between the trimmed V and J ends, which lost 6 bases and 2 bases, there was a span of 18 bases. The CDR3 length is 15 residues. Germline CDR1 reads SGHDT; CDR2 reads YYEEEE. In DNA form, the CDR3 reads TGTGCCAGCACTTCCCCCGGGACACCAACCTACGAGCAGTACTTC. It specifies CASTSPGTPTYEQYF. Full variable domain (outside the CDR3, taken from reference TRBV5-6 and TRBJ2-7): DAGVTQSPTHLIKTRGQQVTLRCSPKSGHDTVSWYQQALGQGPQFIFQYYEEEERQRGNFPDRFSGHQFPNYSSELNVNALLLGDSALYLCASTSPGTPTYEQYFGPGTRLTVT.